The 4 T cell receptor beta chains in this list originate from one sample, sequenced in a study of cytomegalovirus exposure and HLA in healthy donors. The primer mix had 60 Vbeta and 13 Jbeta primers. Clones were read by immunoSEQ multiplex PCR, and TCRdb kept only the in-frame ones, dropping some. The sample has 150,000 to 200,000 clones, 80% to 90% seen once; the top ten hold about a tenth. What was sequenced was PBMCs. The receptors originated from a man in his late teens or twenties in good health and CMV-seropositive.

The chain links TRBV19 to TRBJ1-5; no clear D. Germline V gene data show CDR1 as LNHDA and CDR2 as SQIVND (reference sequence). The CDR3 extends over 17 amino acids. V was pared by 3 bases and J by 0 bases, with 15 bases between. CDR3 sequence (DNA): TGTGCCAGTAGTATTAAGGGAGTCGACTATAGCAATCAGCCCCAGCATTTT. Translation gives CASSIKGVDYSNQPQHF.

The CDR3 DNA reads as TGTGCCAGCAGCCCTCGACAGGGGCTGGCGGAGGAGACCCAGTACTTC. Its translation is CASSPRQGLAEETQYF. V and J are TRBV11-2 and TRBJ2-5, with 8 bases that match TRBD1. CDR3 size: 16 residues. V dropped 5 bases and J dropped 5; count of bases not matched to a gene: 13. From germline, CDR1 is SGHAT and CDR2 FQNNGV.

The J gene is TRBJ2-5, the V gene TRBV4-1, with D perhaps matching TRBD2 (7 bases). The CDR3 has 17 amino acids. From germline, CDR1 is MGHRA and CDR2 YSYEKL. Deletions cut 4 bases from V and 3 bases from J, with 21 bases between. The CDR3, as DNA: TGCGCCAGCAGCCCCGGGGGGCTAGGACAGAAAAAAGAGACCCAGTACTTC. It codes for CASSPGGLGQKKETQYF.

This clone was seen only once. V gene TRBV11-3 combines with J gene TRBJ2-5; 7 bases match TRBD1. Germline loops: CDR1 SGHNT, CDR2 YENEEA. CDR3 length: 13 amino acids. J was trimmed by 1 base and V by 5 bases; bases with no gene match: 1. CDR3 sequence: CASSRDSQETQYF. CDR3 nucleotides: TGTGCCAGCAGCCGGGACAGCCAAGAGACCCAGTACTTC.